These 11 T cell receptor beta chains were sequenced from one sample in a study of cytomegalovirus exposure and HLA in healthy donors. Amplification used 60 Vbeta primers and 13 Jbeta primers. Method: immunoSEQ multiplex PCR; TCRdb's copy keeps in-frame clones and lacks some. The table has 180,000 or so clones, 60% to 80% seen once; the top ten hold roughly 7.6%. Sequenced sample: PBMCs. The receptors here all came from a middle-aged woman in good health and CMV-seropositive.

V is TRBV7-9 and J is TRBJ2-1; tentatively, D is TRBD1 (6 bases). V lost 5 bases and J 6 bases, leaving 11 bases between the germline ends. Germline V gene lookup returns CDR1 SEHNR and CDR2 FQNEAQ (reference sequence). The CDR3 has 13 residues. The CDR3 loop is CASSPGQFNEQFF. Written as DNA, the CDR3 is TGTGCCAGCAGCCCCGGACAGTTCAATGAGCAGTTCTTC.

This sequence joins TRBV6-1 and TRBJ1-2, with TRBD1 as a possible D gene (5 bases). V shed 0 bases and J shed 9 bases, with 14 bases lying between them. This CDR3 is 14 amino acids long. Germline loops: CDR1 MNHNS, CDR2 SASEGT. The CDR3 nucleotides are TGTGCCAGCAGTGAAGCGCTCAGGGCTTCTCGCTACACCTTC. Translated: CASSEALRASRYTF.

The chain carries TRBV4-2 and TRBJ2-3; 7 nucleotides match TRBD2. Trimming at V came to 2 bases and at J to 2 bases, leaving 7 bases not matched to a gene. The germline V gene has CDR1 LGHNA and CDR2 YNFKEQ. This CDR3 contains 16 residues. For the CDR3, the DNA is TGTGCCAGCAGCCAATGGGGGGGGGTAGCCACAGATACGCAGTATTTT. Amino acids: CASSQWGGVATDTQYF.

With regard to this clone: Germline is not matched at one junction end, which may reflect a read error. This chain's CDR3 is CASNEAGQGTGNTIYF. The DNA of the CDR3 is TGTGCCAGCAATGAAGCCGGACAGGGGACTGGAAACACCATATATTTT. The rearrangement joins TRBV6-1 to TRBJ1-3, with 9 bases lining up with TRBD1. The CDR3 totals 16 residues. CDR1 and CDR2 from the germline V gene are MNHNS and SASEGT.

The rearrangement links TRBV19 to TRBJ1-4, with D perhaps TRBD1 (6 bases). V lost 5 bases, J lost 8 bases, and 18 bases lay in between. The CDR3 is made up of 15 amino acids. Looked up from germline, CDR1 is LNHDA and CDR2 is SQIVND (reference sequence). The CDR3 region has the DNA TGTGCCAGTAGTGTGGGGGCCGTGCTTCGGGAAAAACTGTTTTTT. As protein: CASSVGAVLREKLFF.

The chain carries TRBV27 and TRBJ2-1, with a possible D match to TRBD2 (5 bases). V lost 2 bases, J lost 9 bases, and 14 bases lay in between. The CDR3 sequence is 14 residues long. Germline V CDR1 and CDR2: MNHEY, SMNVEV (reference sequence). CDR3 DNA: TGTGCCAGCAGTTTAGGGGTTAGCCGGGGTGAGCAGTTCTTC. It codes for CASSLGVSRGEQFF.

The chain recombines TRBV6-6 with TRBJ2-7; 9 nucleotides align to TRBD1. The CDR3 contains 14 residues. With V trimmed by 6 bases and J by 5 bases, 8 bases remained unmatched. Germline V CDR1 and CDR2: MNHNY, SVGAGI (reference sequence). CDR3 sequence: CASSPGQGSHEQYF. In DNA, the CDR3 is TGTGCCAGCAGCCCGGGACAGGGTTCCCACGAGCAGTACTTC.

The rearrangement uses TRBV7-9 and TRBJ1-3; D perhaps matches TRBD1 (5 bases). V was clipped by 4 bases and J by 4 bases, with 14 bases between them. The CDR3 extends over 15 amino acids. The V gene's germline CDR1 is SEHNR and CDR2 FQNEAQ (reference sequence). CDR3 sequence reads: CASSSTGGKGNTIYF. DNA of the CDR3: TGTGCCAGCAGCTCCACCGGGGGGAAAGGAAACACCATATATTTT.

The V and J genes are TRBV9 and TRBJ2-2; 8 bases match TRBD2. Trimming removed 4 bases from V and 10 bases from J; junction bases left unmatched: 9. Germline loops: CDR1 SGDLS, CDR2 YYNGEE. The CDR3 runs 14 residues. Here the CDR3 reads CASSISGGDQELFF. CDR3 DNA: TGTGCCAGCAGCATCTCGGGGGGGGATCAGGAGCTGTTTTTT.

V is TRBV29-1 and J is TRBJ1-2; no clear D. Germline lookup yields CDR1 SQVTM and CDR2 ANQGSEA. The CDR3 is made up of 11 amino acids. Trimming took off 2 bases at V and 6 bases at J, with 7 bases between the two ends. CDR3 in amino acids: CSVEMGHGYTF. CDR3 nucleotides: TGCAGCGTTGAAATGGGCCATGGCTACACCTTC.

This rearrangement joins TRBV4-1 to TRBJ1-1, with D perhaps TRBD1 (5 bases). This CDR3 has 14 residues. V was shortened by 4 bases and J by 5 bases, with 14 bases between the two germline ends. Germline CDR1 MGHRA, CDR2 YSYEKL. CDR3 residues: CASSRLAGGTEAFF. The CDR3 DNA reads TGCGCCAGCAGCCGGTTGGCGGGGGGGACTGAAGCTTTCTTT.